The rows below give T cell receptor beta chains drawn from one sample of a study of T cell repertoires in cytomegalovirus infection. TCRdb called the reads again in MiXCR, with one record for every CDR3 protein. In the table there are under 100,000 distinct CDR3 sequences, 3.7% of which are singletons. Sequencing input: PBMCs. The origin of the receptors is a human donor in good health (CMV status not recorded). Some clones in this sample may be carry-over from other donors' samples. CDR3s include the opening cysteine and the closing phenylalanine or tryptophan. A D gene is named only where the DNA matches it firmly. Size is stated as once, few, many or a size class.

>many|TRBD1|TRBJ1-2|TRBV5-4
TGTGCCAGCAGCTTGGTTCAAGGACAGGGGCCTGGCTACACCTTC
CASSLVQGQGPGYTF
>many|NA|TRBJ2-7|TRBV20-1
TGCAGTGCTACCAGGGGAGGACCCGCCTACGAGCAGTACTTC
CSATRGGPAYEQYF
>many|TRBD2|TRBJ2-5|TRBV7-2
TGTGCCAGCAGCCTTAGCGGGGGGGCGGGACAAGAGACCCAGTACTTC
CASSLSGGAGQETQYF
>many|TRBD2|TRBJ2-3|TRBV27
TGTGCCAGCAGTCCTCAGCGGGGGGGCCGGGATACGCAGTATTTT
CASSPQRGGRDTQYF
>many|NA|TRBJ1-1|TRBV7-2
TGTGCCAGCAGGATAAAGGGATGGGACACTGAAGCTTTCTTT
CASRIKGWDTEAFF
>many|NA|TRBJ1-5|TRBV12-3/TRBV12-4
TGTGCCAGCAGTGAGGACCCAGTAAGAAATCAGCCCCAGCATTTT
CASSEDPVRNQPQHF
>many|TRBD1|TRBJ2-5|TRBV28
TGTGCCAGCAGTACCCAGGACAGGACCCAAATACTACAAGAGACCCAGTACTTC
CASSTQDRTQILQETQYF
>many|NA|TRBJ1-5|TRBV6-1
TGTGCCAGCAGGATCAGCAATCAGCCCCAGCATTTT
CASRISNQPQHF
>many|NA|TRBJ2-1|TRBV7-3
TGTGCCAGCAGCTTAACGTACGCAAGCGGCGAGCAGTTCTTC
CASSLTYASGEQFF
>many|NA|TRBJ1-1|TRBV12-3/TRBV12-4
TGTGCCAGCAGCCTGGGTTCAGGAGAGAACACTGAAGCTTTCTTT
CASSLGSGENTEAFF
>many|TRBD1|TRBJ2-1|TRBV7-9
TGTGCCAGCAGCTTCCCGGGACAGGACTACAATGAGCAGTTCTTC
CASSFPGQDYNEQFF
>many|NA|TRBJ1-1|TRBV5-6
TGTGCCAGCAGCCTCAGGGGTGCAGATATTGAAGCTTTCTTT
CASSLRGADIEAFF
>many|TRBD1|TRBJ1-3|TRBV7-2
TGTGCCAGCAGCTTCAGACAGGGATTCTCTGGAAACACCATATATTTT
CASSFRQGFSGNTIYF
>many|TRBD2|TRBJ2-3|TRBV7-2
TGTGCCAGCAGCTCGATGCGGGGGGCTTATAGCACAGATACGCAGTATTTT
CASSSMRGAYSTDTQYF
>many|NA|TRBJ2-7|TRBV3-1
TGTGCCAGCAGCTACCTCCTGGACGATTACGAGCAGTACTTC
CASSYLLDDYEQYF
>many|NA|TRBJ1-3|TRBV12-3/TRBV12-4
TGTGCCAGCAGTTTTGGAGGGTCTGGAAACACCATATATTTT
CASSFGGSGNTIYF
>many|TRBD2|TRBJ2-1|TRBV29-1
TGCAGCGTTGAAGGAGCCAGCGGGGGGGCGGTGGAGCAGTTCTTC
CSVEGASGGAVEQFF
>many|NA|TRBJ1-5|TRBV7-2
TGTGCCAGTCCCCCTCGGGACGTTAGCAATCAGCCCCAGCATTTT
CASPPRDVSNQPQHF
>many|NA|TRBJ2-1|TRBV7-2
TGTGCCAGCAGTCTAGATCCCCAATACAATGAGCAGTTCTTC
CASSLDPQYNEQFF
>many|NA|TRBJ2-5|TRBV20-1
TGCAGTGCTGCTTTAACAGGGCAAGAGACCCAGTACTTC
CSAALTGQETQYF
>many|NA|TRBJ1-4|TRBV19
TGTGCCAGTAGCCCAGGCGACGGGGCTAATGAAAAACTGTTTTTT
CASSPGDGANEKLFF
>many|NA|TRBJ1-1|TRBV7-2
TGTGCCAGCAGCCAGAAGAACACTGAAGCTTTCTTT
CASSQKNTEAFF
>many|NA|TRBJ1-2|TRBV29-1
TGCAGCGTGAAGCCCGACACTAACTATGGCTACACCTTC
CSVKPDTNYGYTF
>many|NA|TRBJ2-7|TRBV28
TGTGCCAGCTTGGCGGGGATAAGCTTCGAGCAGTACTTC
CASLAGISFEQYF
>many|TRBD1|TRBJ2-7|TRBV4-2
TGTGCCAGCAGCCAGACAGGGGTGGGCTCCTACGAGCAGTACTTC
CASSQTGVGSYEQYF
>many|NA|TRBJ2-3|TRBV5-8
TGTGCCAGCACCCAGAGGCGCACAGATACGCAGTATTTT
CASTQRRTDTQYF